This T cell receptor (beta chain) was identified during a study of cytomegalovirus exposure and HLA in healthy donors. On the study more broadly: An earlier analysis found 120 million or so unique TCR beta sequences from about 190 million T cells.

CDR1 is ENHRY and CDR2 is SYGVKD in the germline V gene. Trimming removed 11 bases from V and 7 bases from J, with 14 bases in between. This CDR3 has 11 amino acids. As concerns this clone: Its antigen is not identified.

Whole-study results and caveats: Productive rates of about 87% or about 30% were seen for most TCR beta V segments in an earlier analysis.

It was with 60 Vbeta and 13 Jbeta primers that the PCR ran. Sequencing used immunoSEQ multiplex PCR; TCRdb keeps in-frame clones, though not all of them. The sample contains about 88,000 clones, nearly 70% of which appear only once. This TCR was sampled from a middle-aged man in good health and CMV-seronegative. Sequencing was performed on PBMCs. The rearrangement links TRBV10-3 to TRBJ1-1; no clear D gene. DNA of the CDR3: TGTGCCGTTCAGGAAAAAGGTGAAGCTTTCTTT. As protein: CAVQEKGEAFF.